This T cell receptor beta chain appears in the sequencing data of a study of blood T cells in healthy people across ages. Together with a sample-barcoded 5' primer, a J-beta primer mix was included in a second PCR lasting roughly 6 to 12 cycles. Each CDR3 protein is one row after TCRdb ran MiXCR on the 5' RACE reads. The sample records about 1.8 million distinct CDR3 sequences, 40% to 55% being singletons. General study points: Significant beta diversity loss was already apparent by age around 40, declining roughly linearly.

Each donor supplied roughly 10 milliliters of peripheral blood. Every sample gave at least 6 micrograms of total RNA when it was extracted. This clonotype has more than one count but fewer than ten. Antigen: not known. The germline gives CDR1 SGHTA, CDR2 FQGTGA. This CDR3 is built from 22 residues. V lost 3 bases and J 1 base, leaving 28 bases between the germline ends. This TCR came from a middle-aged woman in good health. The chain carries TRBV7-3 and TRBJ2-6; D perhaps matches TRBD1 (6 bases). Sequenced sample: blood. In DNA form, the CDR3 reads TGTGCCAGCAGCTTTCCGGGACAAGGGACAAAGGGGCTGATTTCTGGGGCCAACGTCCTGACTTTC. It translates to CASSFPGQGTKGLISGANVLTF. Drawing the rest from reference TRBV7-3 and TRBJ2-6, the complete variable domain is GAGVSQTPSNKVTEKGKYVELRCDPISGHTALYWYRQSLGQGPEFLIYFQGTGAADDSGLPNDRFFAVRPEGSVSTLKIQRTERGDSAVYLCASSFPGQGTKGLISGANVLTFGAGSRLTVL.